The 21 T cell receptor beta chains reported below all come from one sample, sequenced in a study of T cell responses to AZD1222 COVID-19 vaccine. This table comes from immunoSEQ multiplex PCR, and its TCRdb copy is limited to in-frame clones, with some not included. This table holds some 94,000 clones, about 92% found once. The source was peripheral blood, collected 28 days after the second AZD1222 dose. These receptors were taken from an adult who received the AZD1222 COVID-19 vaccine.

V gene TRBV29-1 combines with J gene TRBJ1-1; D gene unclear. CDR1 is SQVTM, CDR2 ANQGSEA, per germline. There are 11 residues in the CDR3. Trimming shortened V by 3 bases and J by 6 bases, and 8 bases separated the two germline ends. CDR3 sequence (DNA): TGCAGCGTTGAGGGCGGATCTGAAGCTTTCTTT. Translated, it gives CSVEGGSEAFF. The complete variable domain, with remaining parts taken from reference TRBV29-1 and TRBJ1-1, reads SAVISQKPSRDICQRGTSLTIQCQVDSQVTMMFWYRQQPGQSLTLIATANQGSEATYESGFVIDKFPISRPNLTFSTLTVSNMSPEDSSIYLCSVEGGSEAFFGQGTRLTVV.

V usage is TRBV4-2 and J usage is TRBJ2-5, with 11 bases lining up with TRBD2. After removal of 1 base from V and 2 bases from J, the junction contained 3 bases not matched to a gene. This CDR3 has 16 amino acids. Germline-derived CDR1 and CDR2 are LGHNA and YNFKEQ. The CDR3 protein is CASSQVSGGEQETQYF. The CDR3 bases are TGTGCCAGCAGCCAAGTTAGCGGGGGGGAACAAGAGACCCAGTACTTC.

V and J are TRBV24-1 and TRBJ1-2; the D gene is possibly TRBD1 (5 bases). Germline lookup yields CDR1 KGHDR and CDR2 SFDVKD. V lost 5 bases, J lost 6 bases, and 6 bases lay in between. This CDR3 region has 11 residues. The CDR3: CATSAGDGYTF. The CDR3 DNA is TGTGCCACCAGTGCGGGGGATGGCTACACCTTC.

This rearrangement joins TRBV24-1 to TRBJ2-1; TRBD1 matches 8 bases. V was pared by 9 bases and J by 7 bases, with 1 base of the junction left unmatched. Germline V gene sequence: CDR1 KGHDR, CDR2 SFDVKD. This CDR3 is 11 amino acids long. In nucleotides, the CDR3 is TGTGCCACCCAGGGGGCGAATGAGCAGTTCTTC. Translation: CATQGANEQFF.

The chain carries TRBV4-3 and TRBJ2-5; D is uncertain. Germline assignment: CDR1 LGHNA and CDR2 YSLEER. This CDR3 is built from 13 residues. Trimming cost V 1 base and J 0 bases, with 3 bases left between them. The chain's CDR3 is CASSQGNQETQYF. As DNA, the CDR3 is TGCGCCAGCAGCCAAGGAAACCAAGAGACCCAGTACTTC.

The genes are TRBV7-9 and TRBJ2-2, with a possible D match to TRBD1 (5 bases). The V and J ends lost 1 base and 4 bases respectively, with 13 bases between them. Looked up from germline, CDR1 is SEHNR and CDR2 is FQNEAQ (reference sequence). The CDR3 spans 16 residues. CDR3 loop: CASSLGQYSITGELFF. CDR3 nucleotides: TGTGCCAGCAGCTTAGGACAGTATTCAATCACCGGGGAGCTGTTTTTT.

This clone is a singleton in its sample. This CDR3 reads CASSIDSGDGNTIYF. The CDR3 DNA is TGTGCCAGTAGTATAGATTCAGGGGACGGAAACACCATATATTTT. This rearrangement joins TRBV19 to TRBJ1-3; TRBD1 is a possible D gene (6 bases). V lost 0 bases and J lost 4, with 10 bases in between. Looked up from germline, CDR1 is LNHDA and CDR2 is SQIVND (reference sequence). CDR3 length equals 15 residues.

CDR3 region: CASSLFPVFGYTF. The DNA of the CDR3 is TGTGCCAGCAGTTTATTCCCGGTCTTTGGCTACACCTTC. This chain joins TRBV27 and TRBJ1-2; the D is unclear. Trimming shortened V by 1 base and J by 7 bases, and 10 bases separated the two germline ends. CDR1 and CDR2 (germline): MNHEY, SMNVEV (reference sequence). The CDR3 is made up of 13 amino acids.

The chain combines TRBV5-1 with TRBJ2-1; 16 bases match TRBD2. Losses at the gene ends were 2 bases for V and 9 bases for J; bases not matched to a gene: 11. The CDR3 is made up of 18 amino acids. Germline-derived CDR1 and CDR2 are SGHRS and YFSETQ. CDR3 bases: TGCGCCAGCAGCTTTGGTTACGGGACTAGCGGGGGGGTCACTGAGCAGTTCTTC. Translated: CASSFGYGTSGGVTEQFF.

The genes are TRBV2 and TRBJ1-5; 9 bases match TRBD1. V shed 2 bases, J shed 5 bases, and the junction held 7 bases outside the gene matches. The CDR3 loop spans 16 amino acids. Germline V gene sequence: CDR1 SNHLY, CDR2 FYNNEI. The CDR3 here is CASSEPGQGLDQPQHF. The CDR3 DNA reads as TGTGCCAGCAGTGAACCCGGACAGGGGTTGGATCAGCCCCAGCATTTT.

The chain carries TRBV3-1 (or the pseudogene TRBV3-2) and TRBJ2-7; a weak D match, TRBD2 (5 bases). Germline V gene data show CDR1 as LGHDT and CDR2 as YNNKEL (reference sequence). This CDR3 is built from 16 residues. Trimming stripped 3 bases from V and 0 bases from J, with 15 bases between. The CDR3 sequence is CASSHLGRGSSYEQYF. The CDR3 DNA sequence: TGTGCCAGCAGCCACCTAGGGAGAGGAAGCTCCTACGAGCAGTACTTC.

The chain has TRBV24-1 and TRBJ2-3; D possibly uses TRBD1 or TRBD2 (5 bases each). Germline V gene sequence: CDR1 KGHDR, CDR2 SFDVKD. This CDR3 contains 15 residues. Deletions cut 3 bases from V and 0 bases from J, with 9 bases between. The CDR3 DNA sequence: TGTGCCACCAGTGATGGGACGGCCAGCACAGATACGCAGTATTTT. Its protein is CATSDGTASTDTQYF.

The chain combines TRBV12-3 or TRBV12-4 with TRBJ1-2, with unresolved D. CDR3 size: 13 residues. Deletions cut 1 base from V and 8 bases from J, with 11 bases between. CDR3 amino acids: CASSLGTSIGYTF. The DNA for the CDR3 is TGTGCCAGCAGTTTAGGGACCTCTATAGGCTACACCTTC.

This clone was counted a single time. V gene TRBV5-3 combines with J gene TRBJ1-2; TRBD1 is a possible D gene (5 bases). TRBV5-3 is labeled an ORF, and its function is uncertain. The V end was cut by 4 bases, the J end by 4 bases, with 17 bases between. The length of the CDR3 is 15 residues. CDR3 DNA: TGTGCCAGAAGCCGGACACGGGCTTGGGTCTATGGCTACACCTTC. It specifies CARSRTRAWVYGYTF.

The CDR3 coding sequence is TGTGCCAGCAGCTTACATACGGGACCGGCAAGATGGGGTAATTCACCCCTCCACTTT. It encodes CASSLHTGPARWGNSPLHF. The V gene is TRBV7-9, the J gene TRBJ1-6, with D perhaps TRBD1 (5 bases). CDR1 is SEHNR and CDR2 is FQNEAQ in the germline V gene (reference sequence). The CDR3 runs 19 residues. V gave up 2 bases and J gave up 6 bases, with 23 bases separating them.

The rearrangement links TRBV19 to TRBJ1-5, with a weak D call TRBD1 (5 bases). This CDR3 spans 16 amino acids. V was shortened by 3 bases and J by 1 base, with 13 bases between the two germline ends. Germline V gives CDR1 LNHDA, CDR2 SQIVND (reference sequence). Written as DNA, the CDR3 is TGTGCCAGTAGTATTGGGACCGGCTTAAGCAATCAGCCCCAGCATTTT. The encoded protein is CASSIGTGLSNQPQHF.

Written as DNA, the CDR3 is TGTGCCAGCAGCTTTGCTAGCGGCCAAGAGACCCAGTACTTC. Its translation is CASSFASGQETQYF. This chain uses TRBV7-9 with TRBJ2-5; 7 bases fit TRBD2. The CDR3 is 14 residues long. V lost 3 bases to trimming and J lost 1 base; unmatched junction nucleotides: 2. Germline CDR1 reads SEHNR; CDR2 reads FQNEAQ (reference sequence).

The rearrangement uses TRBV7-9 and TRBJ1-2; D gene unclear. The CDR3 consists of 12 residues. Germline values: CDR1 SEHNR, CDR2 FQNEAQ (reference sequence). The germline V and J ends were trimmed by 0 bases and 6 bases, with 5 bases remaining between them. CDR3 protein: CASSLADDGYTF. CDR3 bases: TGTGCCAGCAGCTTAGCCGACGATGGCTACACCTTC.

The chain uses TRBV19 and TRBJ1-6; TRBD1 might be the D (5 bases). The germline V and J ends were trimmed by 2 bases and 9 bases, with 11 bases remaining between them. Germline CDR1 reads LNHDA; CDR2 reads SQIVND (reference sequence). This CDR3 has 14 residues. CDR3 in amino acids: CASSIQGGSSPLHF. The CDR3 nucleotides are TGTGCCAGTAGTATACAGGGCGGTAGTTCACCCCTCCACTTT.

This clone was recorded once. The chain joins TRBV6-2 or TRBV6-3 to TRBJ2-7; TRBD1 aligns across 8 bases. In germline, CDR1 is MNHEY, CDR2 SVGEGT. This CDR3 is built from 13 residues. The V segment lost 5 bases and the J segment 6 bases; nucleotides outside the gene matches: 6. CDR3 in DNA: TGTGCCAGCAGTACCCGGACAGGGTCCGAGCAGTACGTC. Translating it yields CASSTRTGSEQYV.

The rearrangement joins TRBV2 to TRBJ1-5; 7 bases are a match to TRBD1. Trimming cost V 7 bases and J 6 bases; bases outside gene matches: 9. Germline CDR1 is SNHLY and CDR2 is FYNNEI. The CDR3 has 14 amino acids. CDR3 DNA: TGTGCCAGCAAAGACAGGGAATGGTTTCAGCCCCAGCATTTT. Residues: CASKDREWFQPQHF.